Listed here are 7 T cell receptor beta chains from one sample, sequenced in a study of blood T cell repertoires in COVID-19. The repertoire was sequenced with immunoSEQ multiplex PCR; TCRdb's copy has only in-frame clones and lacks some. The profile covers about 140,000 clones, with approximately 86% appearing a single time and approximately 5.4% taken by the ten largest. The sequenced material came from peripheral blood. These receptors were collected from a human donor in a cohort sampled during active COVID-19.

The DNA for the CDR3 is TGTGCCAGCAGCTTAGTCGTTTCTTGGCGGGTGAGCTCCTACGAGCAGTACTTC. This sequence encodes CASSLVVSWRVSSYEQYF. The genes are TRBV11-2 and TRBJ2-7, with D possibly TRBD2 on 5 matching bases. The CDR3 totals 18 residues. Germline CDR1 is SGHAT and CDR2 is FQNNGV. V was clipped by 1 base and J by 0 bases, with 19 bases between them.

In DNA form, the CDR3 reads TGTGCCAGCAGTACCGGACAGGCTGAAGCTTTCTTT. The encoded protein is CASSTGQAEAFF. This chain links TRBV27 with TRBJ1-1; 7 positions agree with TRBD1. This CDR3 region has 12 residues. V lost 5 bases, J lost 6 bases, and 3 bases stayed unmatched. Germline loops: CDR1 MNHEY, CDR2 SMNVEV (reference sequence).

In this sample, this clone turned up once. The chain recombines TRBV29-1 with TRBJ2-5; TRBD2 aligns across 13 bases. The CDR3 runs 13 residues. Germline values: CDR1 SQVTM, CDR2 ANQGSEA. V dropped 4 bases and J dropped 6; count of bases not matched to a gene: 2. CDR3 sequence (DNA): TGCAGCGTTGGGACTAGCGGGGGAAAGACCCAGTACTTC. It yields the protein CSVGTSGGKTQYF.

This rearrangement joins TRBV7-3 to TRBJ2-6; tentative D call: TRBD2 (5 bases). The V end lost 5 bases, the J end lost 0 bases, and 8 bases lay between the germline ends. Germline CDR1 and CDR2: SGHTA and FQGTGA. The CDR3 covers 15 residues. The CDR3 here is CASSRGSSGANVLTF. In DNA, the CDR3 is TGTGCCAGCAGCCGAGGGAGCTCTGGGGCCAACGTCCTGACTTTC.

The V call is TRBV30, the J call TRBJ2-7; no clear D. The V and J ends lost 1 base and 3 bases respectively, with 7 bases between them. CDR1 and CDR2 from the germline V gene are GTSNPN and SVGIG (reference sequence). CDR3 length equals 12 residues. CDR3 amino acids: CAWSDRRYEQYF. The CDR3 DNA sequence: TGTGCCTGGAGTGACAGACGCTACGAGCAGTACTTC.

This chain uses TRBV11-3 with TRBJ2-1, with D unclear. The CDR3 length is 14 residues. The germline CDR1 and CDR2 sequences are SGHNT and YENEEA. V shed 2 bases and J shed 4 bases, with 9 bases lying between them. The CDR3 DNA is TGTGCCAGCAGCTTAACTGGTTCGTACAATGAGCAGTTCTTC. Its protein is CASSLTGSYNEQFF.

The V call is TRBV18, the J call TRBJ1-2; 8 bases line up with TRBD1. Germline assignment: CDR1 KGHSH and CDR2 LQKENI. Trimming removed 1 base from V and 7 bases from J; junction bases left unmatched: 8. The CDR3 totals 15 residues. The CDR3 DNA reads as TGTGCCAGCTCACCACGAAGCAGGGGGCTGATTGGCTACACCTTC. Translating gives CASSPRSRGLIGYTF.